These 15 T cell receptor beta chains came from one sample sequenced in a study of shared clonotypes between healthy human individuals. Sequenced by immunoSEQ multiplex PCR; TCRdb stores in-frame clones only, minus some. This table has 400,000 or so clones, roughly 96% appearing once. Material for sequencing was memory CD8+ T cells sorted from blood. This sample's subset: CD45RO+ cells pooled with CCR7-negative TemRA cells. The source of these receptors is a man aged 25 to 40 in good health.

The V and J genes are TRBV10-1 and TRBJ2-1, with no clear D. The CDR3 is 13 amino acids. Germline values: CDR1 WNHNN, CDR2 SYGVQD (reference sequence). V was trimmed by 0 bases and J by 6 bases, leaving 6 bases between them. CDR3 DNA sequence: TGCGCCAGCAGTGAGTCGATGGGCAATGAGCAGTTCTTC. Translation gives CASSESMGNEQFF.

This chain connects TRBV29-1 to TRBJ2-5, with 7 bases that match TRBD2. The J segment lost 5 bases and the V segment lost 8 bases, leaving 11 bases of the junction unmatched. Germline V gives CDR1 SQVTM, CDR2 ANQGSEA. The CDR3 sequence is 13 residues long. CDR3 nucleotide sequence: TGCAGCTCAGAGGGAGGGTATAGGGAGACCCAGTACTTC. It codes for CSSEGGYRETQYF.

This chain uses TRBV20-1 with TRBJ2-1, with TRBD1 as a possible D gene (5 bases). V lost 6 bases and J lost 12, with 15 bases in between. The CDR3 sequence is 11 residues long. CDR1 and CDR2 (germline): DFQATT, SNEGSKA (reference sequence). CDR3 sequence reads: CSAQDVGRQFF. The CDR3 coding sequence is TGCAGTGCACAGGACGTAGGGCGGCAGTTCTTC.

CDR3 loop: CASSYSAGFIETQYF. Written as DNA, the CDR3 is TGTGCCAGCAGTTACTCGGCGGGCTTTATTGAGACCCAGTACTTC. V gene TRBV6-5 combines with J gene TRBJ2-5; a weak D match, TRBD2 (5 bases). V gave up 0 bases and J gave up 5 bases, with 13 bases separating them. Germline assignment: CDR1 MNHEY and CDR2 SVGAGI. This CDR3 region has 15 residues.

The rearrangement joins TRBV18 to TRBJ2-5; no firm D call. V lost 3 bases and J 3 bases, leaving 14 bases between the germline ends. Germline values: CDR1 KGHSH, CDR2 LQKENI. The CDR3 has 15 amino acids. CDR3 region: CASSPTSPLEETQYF. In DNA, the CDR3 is TGTGCCAGCTCACCTACCTCTCCGTTGGAAGAGACCCAGTACTTC.

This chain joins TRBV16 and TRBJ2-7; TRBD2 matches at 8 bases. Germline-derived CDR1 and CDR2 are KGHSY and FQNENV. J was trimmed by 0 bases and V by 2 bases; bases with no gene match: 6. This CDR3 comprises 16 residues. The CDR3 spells CASSQPGGFNSYEQYF. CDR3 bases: TGTGCCAGCAGCCAACCGGGGGGGTTCAACTCCTACGAGCAGTACTTC.

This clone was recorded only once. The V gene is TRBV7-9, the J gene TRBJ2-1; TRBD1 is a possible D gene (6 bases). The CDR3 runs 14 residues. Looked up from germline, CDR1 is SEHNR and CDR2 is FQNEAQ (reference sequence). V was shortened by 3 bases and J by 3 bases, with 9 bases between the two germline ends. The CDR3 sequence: CASSFRTDYNEQFF. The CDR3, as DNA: TGTGCCAGCAGCTTCAGGACAGACTACAATGAGCAGTTCTTC. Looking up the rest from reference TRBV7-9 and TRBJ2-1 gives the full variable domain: DTGVSQNPRHKITKRGQNVTFRCDPISEHNRLYWYRQTLGQGPEFLTYFQNEAQLEKSRLLSDRFSAERPKGSFSTLEIQRTEQGDSAMYLCASSFRTDYNEQFFGPGTRLTVL.

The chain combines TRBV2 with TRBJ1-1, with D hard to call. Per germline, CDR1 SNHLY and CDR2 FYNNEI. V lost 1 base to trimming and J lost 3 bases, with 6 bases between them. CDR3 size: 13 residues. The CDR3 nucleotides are TGTGCCAGCAGTGAAGGGAGGGACACTGAAGCTTTCTTT. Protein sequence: CASSEGRDTEAFF.

The CDR3 sequence is CASISGESNTQYF. CDR3 DNA: TGTGCCAGCATCAGCGGCGAGTCAAATACGCAGTATTTT. J is TRBJ2-3 and V is TRBV2, with a weak D call TRBD2 (5 bases). This CDR3 has 13 residues. V was shortened by 7 bases and J by 7 bases, with 15 bases between the two germline ends. CDR1 is SNHLY and CDR2 is FYNNEI in the germline V gene.

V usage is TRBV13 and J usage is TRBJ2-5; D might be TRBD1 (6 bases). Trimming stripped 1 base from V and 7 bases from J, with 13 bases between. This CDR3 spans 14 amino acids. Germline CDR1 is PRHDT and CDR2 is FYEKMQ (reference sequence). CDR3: CASSLVTGHRTQYF. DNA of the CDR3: TGTGCCAGCAGCTTAGTAACAGGGCATCGGACCCAGTACTTC.

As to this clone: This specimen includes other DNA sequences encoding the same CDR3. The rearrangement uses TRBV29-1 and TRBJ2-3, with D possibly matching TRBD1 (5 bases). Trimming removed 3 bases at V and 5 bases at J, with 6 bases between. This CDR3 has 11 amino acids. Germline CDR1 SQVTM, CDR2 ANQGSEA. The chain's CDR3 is CSVDRGDTQYF. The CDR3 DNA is TGCAGCGTTGATAGGGGAGATACGCAGTATTTT.

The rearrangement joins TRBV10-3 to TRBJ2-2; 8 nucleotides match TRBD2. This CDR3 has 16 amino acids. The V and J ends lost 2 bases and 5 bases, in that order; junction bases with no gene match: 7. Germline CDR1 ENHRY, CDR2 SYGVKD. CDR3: CAISEHQLAVTGELFF. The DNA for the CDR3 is TGTGCCATCAGTGAGCACCAACTAGCGGTAACCGGGGAGCTGTTTTTT.

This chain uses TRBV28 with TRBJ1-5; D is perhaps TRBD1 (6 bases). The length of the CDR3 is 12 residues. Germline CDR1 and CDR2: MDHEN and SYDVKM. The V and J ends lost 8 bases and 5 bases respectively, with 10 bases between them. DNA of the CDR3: TGTGCCAGCCAGGGGCGCCATCAGCCCCAGCATTTT. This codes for CASQGRHQPQHF.

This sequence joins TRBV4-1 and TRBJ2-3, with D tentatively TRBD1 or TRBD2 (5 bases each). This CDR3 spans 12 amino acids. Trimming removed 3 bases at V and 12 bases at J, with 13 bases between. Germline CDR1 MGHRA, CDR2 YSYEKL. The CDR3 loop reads CASSQDRDVQYF. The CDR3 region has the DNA TGCGCCAGCAGCCAGGACCGGGACGTTCAGTATTTT.

The CDR3 loop reads CSAREGNTIYF. Written as DNA, the CDR3 is TGCAGTGCTAGGGAAGGAAACACCATATATTTT. V is TRBV20-1 and J is TRBJ1-3; D not resolved. The CDR3 extends over 11 amino acids. Trimming took off 3 bases at V and 4 bases at J, with 4 bases between the two ends. Germline V gene lookup returns CDR1 DFQATT and CDR2 SNEGSKA (reference sequence).